This T cell receptor (beta chain) derives from a study of blood T cells in healthy people across ages. The use of a sample-barcoded 5' primer and a J-beta primer mix characterized a second PCR of about 7 to 12 cycles. Every single cDNA molecule received a tag from a template-switch adaptor with 12 random nucleotides. TCRdb redid the calling of the 5' RACE reads with MiXCR, one entry per CDR3 protein. The sample lists more than 900,000 distinct CDR3 sequences, around 27% occurring once. For this clonotype: The antigen remains unidentified.

Study-wide findings and caveats: Unsorted PBMCs prevented conclusive naive versus antigen-experienced comparison.

Germline CDR1 reads DFQATT; CDR2 reads SNEGSKA (reference sequence). V was trimmed by 1 base and J by 0 bases, leaving 9 bases between them. The CDR3 totals 15 residues. These data were likewise used in another study, on T cells of mothers and their children. That investigation notes: Each 15 ul cDNA reaction used 1.5 ug RNA; all RNA was used.

This receptor was identified in a girl aged 2 to 10 in good health. This chain links TRBV20-1 with TRBJ2-2; D gene uncertain. The sample was blood. The CDR3 region is CSARGPMANTGELFF. CDR3 DNA sequence: TGCAGTGCTAGAGGTCCAATGGCGAACACCGGGGAGCTGTTTTTT.